The table lists the clone carrying this T cell receptor beta chain with a few counts. The antigen is undetermined. The entry originates in a study of identical twins. Study-level points and caveats: An excess of low generation probability was shown by twin-shared out-of-frame alpha sequences.

TCRdb reprocessed the 5' RACE reads via MiXCR and lists one record per CDR3 protein. The table has roughly 350,000 distinct CDR3 sequences, roughly an eighth seen once. With no exceptions, donors were healthy Caucasians. These data also featured in a second study, about yellow fever vaccine responses in identical twins.

The clonotype comes from a young woman in good health. The sequenced sample was CD8+ T cells sorted from blood.

As DNA, the CDR3 is TGTGCCATCTTAGGCCCCGGCGGGGAGCTGTTTTTT. It encodes CAILGPGGELFF. The chain uses TRBV27 and TRBJ2-2, with unresolved D. V shed 10 bases and J shed 7 bases, with 13 bases lying between them. The CDR3 loop spans 12 amino acids. CDR1 and CDR2 from the germline V gene are MNHEY and SMNVEV (reference sequence).